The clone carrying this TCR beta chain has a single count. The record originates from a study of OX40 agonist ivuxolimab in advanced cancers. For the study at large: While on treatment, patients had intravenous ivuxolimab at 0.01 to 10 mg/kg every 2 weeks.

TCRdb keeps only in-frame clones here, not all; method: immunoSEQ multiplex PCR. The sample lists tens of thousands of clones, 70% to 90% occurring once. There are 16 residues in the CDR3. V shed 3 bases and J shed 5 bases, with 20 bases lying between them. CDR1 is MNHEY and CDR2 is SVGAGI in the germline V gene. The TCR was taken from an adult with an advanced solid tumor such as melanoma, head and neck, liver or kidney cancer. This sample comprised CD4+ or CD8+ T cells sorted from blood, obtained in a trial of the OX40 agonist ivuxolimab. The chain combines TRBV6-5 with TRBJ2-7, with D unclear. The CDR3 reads CASSYPGGSRVHEQYF. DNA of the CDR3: TGTGCCAGCAGTTATCCTGGCGGCAGTAGGGTCCACGAGCAGTACTTC.